This T cell receptor beta chain was obtained from a study of blood T cell repertoires in COVID-19. Overall study context: Some COVID-19 samples were acute and others convalescent; all came from the United States, Italy and Spain. T cells, B-cell-depleted T cells, or PBMCs supplied cDNA or gDNA.

This CDR3 contains 16 residues. Original processing methods: Estimated nucleated cell counts came from reference gene primer amplification. Profiled with immunoSEQ multiplex PCR; TCRdb holds only in-frame clones, not every one. Clonal size and the V and J genes are those of that table, whereas D and trimming came from the DNA. Found here are 60,000 or so clones, 75% to 90% of them singletons; the top ten hold about 9%. The gene calls are TRBV21-1 and TRBJ2-7; no check of the table's D call, TRBD2, against the DNA was made. TRBV21-1 is deemed a pseudogene. Material: peripheral blood. This receptor was taken from a human donor with active COVID-19. The donor label of this sample is uncertain. CDR3 sequence: CASSKVPGRGANEQYF. CDR3 nucleotides: TGTGCCAGCAGCAAAGTCCCAGGGCGGGGGGCTAACGAGCAGTACTTC.